The clone carrying this T cell receptor beta chain has only one observation. No antigen is known for it. PCR amplification relied on 60 Vbeta primers (plus 13 Jbeta primers). Generated by immunoSEQ multiplex PCR, the TCRdb table keeps only in-frame clones and is missing some. The sample lists 95,000 to 120,000 clones; 70% to 85% were seen once. This specimen comes from a study of cytomegalovirus exposure and HLA in healthy donors. The V gene's germline CDR1 is SGHTA and CDR2 FQGNSA. V lost 5 bases and J lost 6, with 8 bases in between. The CDR3 length is 12 residues. At the time of sampling, donors were nominally healthy, though unrecorded immune exposures were likely. Study-wide points: Association of 17,000 or so TCR beta sequences with HLA alleles was found at 0.05 false discovery rate in a later analysis. TCR beta V segments were, for the most part, productive about 87% or about 30% of the time in an earlier analysis.

This rearrangement joins TRBV7-2 to TRBJ1-5; D might be TRBD1 (5 bases). Sequenced material: PBMCs. This clonotype originated in a woman aged 18-29 years in good health and CMV-seronegative. CDR3 sequence: CASSLDSQPQHF. CDR3 DNA: TGTGCCAGCAGCCTCGACAGTCAGCCCCAGCATTTT.